The entry below describes one T cell receptor (beta chain). The data originate from a study of blood T cell repertoires in COVID-19. Study background: Symptom resolution, clearance, or two negative PCRs marked donors in Cohort 3 as recovered. Collection of acute and convalescent COVID-19 samples took place in the United States, Italy and Spain.

Germline V gives CDR1 ENHRY, CDR2 SYGVKD. CDR3 size: 16 residues. The V gene end was trimmed by 4 bases and the J gene end by 5 bases; junction bases not matched to a gene: 12. Per the original methods: The authors estimated nucleated cell counts from reference gene primer amplification. The protocol was immunoSEQ multiplex PCR, while the TCRdb copy is restricted to in-frame clones and leaves out a portion. V and J calls and clone size are copied from that table; D and trimming were computed from the DNA. Of around 360,000 clones in the sample, about 89% were seen once. Cohort assignment relied on participant-reported clinical history.

Sample: PBMCs or T cells enriched from blood (not recorded which). The clonotype was recovered from a middle-aged man in a cohort exposed to, infected with or recovered from COVID-19 (not recorded which). The gene calls are TRBV10-3 and TRBJ1-2, with 8 bases fitting TRBD1. The CDR3 protein is CAISVQGASSNYGYTF. The CDR3 DNA reads as TGTGCCATCAGTGTTCAGGGGGCCTCCTCAAATTATGGCTACACCTTC.